A single sample is the source of the 9 T cell receptor beta chains below, sequenced in a study of blood T cell repertoires in COVID-19. The protocol was immunoSEQ multiplex PCR, while the TCRdb copy is restricted to in-frame clones and leaves out a portion. The sample shows some 220,000 clones, 75% to 90% of them seen only once. Material: PBMCs or T cells enriched from blood (not recorded which). These TCRs come from a woman between 40 and 50 years old with acute COVID-19.

The V and J genes are TRBV7-2 and TRBJ1-2; 8 nucleotides align to TRBD1. CDR1 and CDR2 from the germline V gene are SGHTA and FQGNSA. This CDR3 contains 15 residues. Trimming removed 0 bases from V and 6 bases from J; junction bases left unmatched: 6. CDR3 protein: CASSLAPGGGDGYTF. In nucleotides, the CDR3 is TGTGCCAGCAGCTTAGCTCCAGGGGGCGGCGATGGCTACACCTTC.

V is TRBV7-8 and J is TRBJ1-6; TRBD1 aligns across 7 bases. The germline V gene encodes CDR1 SGHVS and CDR2 FQNEAQ. The CDR3 extends over 16 amino acids. V gave up 3 bases and J gave up 2 bases; unmatched junction bases: 4. This CDR3 is CASSFTGEPYNSPLHF. CDR3 nucleotide sequence: TGTGCCAGCAGCTTCACAGGGGAGCCCTATAATTCACCCCTCCACTTT.

The chain recombines TRBV6-5 with TRBJ1-6; 7 bases are a match to TRBD1. In germline, CDR1 is MNHEY, CDR2 SVGAGI. CDR3 length equals 14 residues. V lost 0 bases and J lost 10; bases outside the gene matches: 3. CDR3 loop: CASSYSQGGSPLHF. CDR3 nucleotide sequence: TGTGCCAGCAGTTACTCGCAGGGGGGCTCACCCCTCCACTTT.

The chain links TRBV2 to TRBJ1-2; 8 bases map to TRBD1. Trimming at V came to 3 bases and at J to 7 bases, leaving 7 bases not matched to a gene. The germline gives CDR1 SNHLY, CDR2 FYNNEI. The CDR3 sequence is 14 residues long. The CDR3 loop reads CASSEDRTGSGYTF. The CDR3 coding sequence is TGTGCCAGCAGTGAGGATCGGACAGGGAGTGGCTACACCTTC.

The genes are TRBV14 and TRBJ1-3; D unclear. In germline, CDR1 is SGHDN, CDR2 FVKESK. V was trimmed by 4 bases and J by 1 base, leaving 8 bases between them. The CDR3 has 14 residues. This CDR3 is CASSPMRSGNTIYF. The CDR3 DNA sequence: TGTGCCAGCAGCCCGATGAGGTCTGGAAACACCATATATTTT.

The rearrangement links TRBV29-1 to TRBJ1-1; 7 bases map to TRBD1. With 6 bases clipped from V and 0 bases from J, the junction kept 4 bases outside the gene matches. The CDR3 is 13 residues long. Germline values: CDR1 SQVTM, CDR2 ANQGSEA. The CDR3 region is CSVGGQMNTEAFF. DNA for the CDR3: TGCAGCGTGGGGGGACAGATGAACACTGAAGCTTTCTTT.

The chain employs TRBV20-1 and TRBJ1-5; TRBD1 matches at 9 bases. CDR3 size: 16 residues. V was clipped by 3 bases and J by 1 base; unmatched bases: 7. From germline, CDR1 is DFQATT and CDR2 SNEGSKA (reference sequence). CDR3 bases: TGCAGTGCTAGTGATTACAGGGGGCAGAGCAATCAGCCCCAGCATTTT. Encoded protein: CSASDYRGQSNQPQHF.

This chain connects TRBV2 to TRBJ1-2, with 9 nucleotides matching TRBD1. V lost 9 bases, J lost 4 bases, and 6 bases stayed unmatched. The CDR3 runs 13 residues. The germline V gene has CDR1 SNHLY and CDR2 FYNNEI. CDR3 sequence reads: CARQQGAIYGYTF. CDR3 coding DNA: TGTGCCAGACAACAGGGGGCTATCTATGGCTACACCTTC.

The sample holds one count of this clone. The CDR3 nucleotides are TGCGCCAGCAGCCAAGACTGGGCGGGGATCACAGATACGCAGTATTTT. This sequence encodes CASSQDWAGITDTQYF. The V call is TRBV4-1, the J call TRBJ2-3; a weak D match, TRBD2 (6 bases). There are 16 residues in the CDR3. V was trimmed by 0 bases and J by 2 bases, leaving 12 bases between them. CDR1 and CDR2 from the germline V gene are MGHRA and YSYEKL.